The next 18 T cell receptor beta chains were all read from a single sample in a study of CD8 T cells in Susac syndrome (dated by TCRdb to about 2019). Libraries were made using the immunoSEQ multiplex PCR assay. RNA was extracted with the RNeasy kit and roughly 0.5 to 1 ug was reverse transcribed using random hexamers. TCRdb reworked the public reads: Q25 trimming with fastp, MiXCR clone assembly, productive beta chains retained. Identical CDR3 proteins give one entry, which carries the most common genes and DNA. The sample profile shows about 130,000 distinct CDR3 sequences; around 94% of them were found once. The ten most abundant clones make up 0.065% to 0.09% of the sample. Sample: CD4+ T cells from PBMCs. Every receptor here comes from a human donor in good health.

The chain is built from TRBV28 and TRBJ2-2; 9 bases match TRBD2. After removal of 7 bases from V and 6 bases from J, the junction contained 12 bases not matched to a gene. The germline V gene has CDR1 MDHEN and CDR2 SYDVKM. CDR3 size: 16 residues. The CDR3 DNA reads as TGTGCCAGCAAGGGCGGGAGGGCTTATCTCCCCGGGGAGCTGTTTTTT. Translated: CASKGGRAYLPGELFF.

The chain links TRBV21-1 to TRBJ2-7; whether TRBD2, the table's D call, matches the DNA was not checked. TRBV21-1 is tagged as a pseudogene. The CDR3 extends over 18 amino acids. Written as DNA, the CDR3 is TGTGCCAGCAGCAAAGGTTCAAGGGACCGGGAGGGTTCCTACGAGCAGTACTTC. It translates to CASSKGSRDREGSYEQYF.

The rearrangement joins TRBV7-9 to TRBJ2-1; TRBD1 is a possible D gene (6 bases). The CDR3 extends over 12 amino acids. V shed 5 bases and J shed 8 bases, with 10 bases lying between them. The V gene's germline CDR1 is SEHNR and CDR2 FQNEAQ (reference sequence). The CDR3 DNA follows: TGTGCCAGCAGCATCAGGGGCGATGAGCAGTTCTTC. Encoded protein: CASSIRGDEQFF.

The chain combines TRBV6-2 or TRBV6-3 with TRBJ2-5; 11 nucleotides align to TRBD2. The CDR3 sequence is 16 residues long. Trimming removed 6 bases from V and 2 bases from J; junction bases left unmatched: 8. In germline, CDR1 is MNHEY, CDR2 SVGEGT. The CDR3 nucleotides are TGTGCCAGCAGCACCACGGGACTAGCGGCTCAAGAGACCCAGTACTTC. Protein: CASSTTGLAAQETQYF.

This clonotype was observed a few times. The chain has TRBV5-1 and TRBJ1-1; D unresolved. Germline V gene lookup returns CDR1 SGHRS and CDR2 YFSETQ. The CDR3 sequence is 11 residues long. Between the trimmed V and J ends, which lost 2 bases and 2 bases, there was a span of 1 base. The DNA for the CDR3 is TGCGCCAGCAGCTTCAACACTGAAGCTTTCTTT. Amino acids: CASSFNTEAFF.

This sequence joins TRBV7-9 and TRBJ2-3; 9 nucleotides agree with TRBD1. V trimming: 5 bases; J trimming: 2 bases; junction bases outside the gene matches: 8. Germline values: CDR1 SEHNR, CDR2 FQNEAQ (reference sequence). The CDR3 is made up of 16 amino acids. CDR3 coding DNA: TGTGCCAGCAGCCTAATCAACAGGGGGCCCACAGATACGCAGTATTTT. Translated, it gives CASSLINRGPTDTQYF. Looking up the rest from reference TRBV7-9 and TRBJ2-3 gives the full variable domain: DTGVSQNPRHKITKRGQNVTFRCDPISEHNRLYWYRQTLGQGPEFLTYFQNEAQLEKSRLLSDRFSAERPKGSFSTLEIQRTEQGDSAMYLCASSLINRGPTDTQYFGPGTRLTVL.

This chain uses TRBV7-2 with TRBJ2-5; TRBD1 matches 10 bases. V lost 1 base to trimming and J lost 7 bases; unmatched junction nucleotides: 0. CDR1 and CDR2 (germline): SGHTA, FQGNSA. The length of the CDR3 is 13 residues. The CDR3 here is CASSLGTGGTQYF. The CDR3 DNA follows: TGTGCCAGCAGCTTAGGGACAGGGGGGACCCAGTACTTC.

In this sample, this clonotype turned up a few times. The chain recombines TRBV29-1 with TRBJ2-7; D might be TRBD1 or TRBD2, each matching 5 bases. Germline V gene sequence: CDR1 SQVTM, CDR2 ANQGSEA. The CDR3 is made up of 12 amino acids. The V end was cut by 4 bases, the J end by 1 base, with 8 bases between. Here the CDR3 DNA reads TGCAGCGTTGGGGACCGGTCCTACGAGCAGTACTTC. Protein sequence: CSVGDRSYEQYF.

This clonotype was counted once. V usage is TRBV7-2 and J usage is TRBJ1-1; no clear D. This CDR3 contains 12 residues. Trimming cost V 3 bases and J 5 bases, with 7 bases left between them. CDR1 SGHTA and CDR2 FQGNSA come from the germline V gene. CDR3 in DNA: TGTGCCAGCAGCTTGGGGAGGACTGAAGCTTTCTTT. Translating gives CASSLGRTEAFF.

This rearrangement joins TRBV27 to TRBJ1-1; TRBD1 matches at 11 bases. CDR3 length: 14 amino acids. Trimming took 3 bases from V and 4 from J; bases not matched to a gene: 1. The germline V gene has CDR1 MNHEY and CDR2 SMNVEV (reference sequence). The CDR3 sequence is CASSFGTGGTEAFF. The CDR3 DNA follows: TGTGCCAGCAGTTTCGGGACAGGGGGCACTGAAGCTTTCTTT.

The rearrangement joins TRBV12-3 or TRBV12-4 to TRBJ2-3; possible D gene TRBD1, 6 bases. The length of the CDR3 is 18 residues. V was cut by 0 bases and J by 1 base, with 17 bases left in between. CDR3 in amino acids: CASSLALNRDIGTDTQYF. Written as DNA, the CDR3 is TGTGCCAGCAGTTTAGCCCTGAACCGGGACATTGGCACAGATACGCAGTATTTT.

This clonotype was seen once. The V gene is TRBV5-6, the J gene TRBJ2-1; either TRBD1 or TRBD2 may fit D (5 bases each). Per the germline V gene, CDR1 is SGHDT and CDR2 is YYEEEE. The V and J ends lost 4 bases and 7 bases respectively, with 15 bases between them. The CDR3 has 14 residues. Written as DNA, the CDR3 is TGTGCCAGCAGCCCCGGGACGGTCGGGAATGAGCAGTTCTTC. Protein sequence: CASSPGTVGNEQFF.

The genes are TRBV18 and TRBJ1-1, with D unresolved. Trimming took off 3 bases at V and 3 bases at J, with 20 bases between the two ends. The CDR3 totals 17 residues. The germline CDR1 and CDR2 sequences are KGHSH and LQKENI. In nucleotides, the CDR3 is TGTGCCAGCTCACCGAGAAGGGAGGCAGTTGGCGACACTGAAGCTTTCTTT. This translates into CASSPRREAVGDTEAFF.

This sequence joins TRBV25-1 and TRBJ2-3; TRBD2 agrees at 9 bases. The CDR3 is 16 amino acids. J was trimmed by 2 bases and V by 2 bases; bases with no gene match: 5. Germline V gene data show CDR1 as MGHDK and CDR2 as SYGVNS. CDR3 in DNA: TGTGCCAGCAGTGAAGCCAGCGGGAGGACCACAGATACGCAGTATTTT. Its protein product is CASSEASGRTTDTQYF.

The chain recombines TRBV7-2 with TRBJ2-3; D might be TRBD2 (6 bases). CDR3 length: 14 residues. CDR1 is SGHTA and CDR2 is FQGNSA in the germline V gene. V was shortened by 5 bases and J by 6 bases, with 15 bases between the two germline ends. CDR3 protein: CASSTRKGLDTQYF. CDR3 nucleotide sequence: TGTGCCAGCAGCACACGAAAGGGACTGGATACGCAGTATTTT.

The chain has TRBV7-9 and TRBJ2-3, with D perhaps being TRBD1 or TRBD2 (6 bases each). In germline, CDR1 is SEHNR, CDR2 FQNEAQ (reference sequence). This CDR3 spans 16 amino acids. V gave up 5 bases and J gave up 4 bases, with 19 bases separating them. Written as DNA, the CDR3 is TGTGCCAGCAGCCCCCGGGGGCCTCTTGAGGCAGATACGCAGTATTTT. Protein sequence: CASSPRGPLEADTQYF.

The chain combines TRBV20-1 with TRBJ2-1, with TRBD2 matching over 9 bases. V dropped 7 bases and J dropped 7; count of bases not matched to a gene: 20. Per the germline V gene, CDR1 is DFQATT and CDR2 is SNEGSKA (reference sequence). The CDR3 totals 17 residues. CDR3 protein: CSVRGIVAGDGGNEQFF. DNA of the CDR3: TGCAGTGTCAGAGGGATAGTAGCGGGAGATGGGGGGAATGAGCAGTTCTTC.

This chain joins TRBV5-4 and TRBJ2-7; no clear D gene. The germline gives CDR1 SGHNT, CDR2 YYREEE (reference sequence). V lost 3 bases to trimming and J lost 0 bases, with 13 bases between them. The CDR3 has 15 residues. The CDR3 region is CASSSKTAVSYEQYF. CDR3 DNA: TGTGCCAGCAGCTCCAAGACTGCTGTCTCCTACGAGCAGTACTTC. Full variable domain (remainder filled in from reference TRBV5-4 and TRBJ2-7): ETGVTQSPTHLIKTRGQQVTLRCSSQSGHNTVSWYQQALGQGPQFIFQYYREEENGRGNFPPRFSGLQFPNYSSELNVNALELDDSALYLCASSSKTAVSYEQYFGPGTRLTVT.